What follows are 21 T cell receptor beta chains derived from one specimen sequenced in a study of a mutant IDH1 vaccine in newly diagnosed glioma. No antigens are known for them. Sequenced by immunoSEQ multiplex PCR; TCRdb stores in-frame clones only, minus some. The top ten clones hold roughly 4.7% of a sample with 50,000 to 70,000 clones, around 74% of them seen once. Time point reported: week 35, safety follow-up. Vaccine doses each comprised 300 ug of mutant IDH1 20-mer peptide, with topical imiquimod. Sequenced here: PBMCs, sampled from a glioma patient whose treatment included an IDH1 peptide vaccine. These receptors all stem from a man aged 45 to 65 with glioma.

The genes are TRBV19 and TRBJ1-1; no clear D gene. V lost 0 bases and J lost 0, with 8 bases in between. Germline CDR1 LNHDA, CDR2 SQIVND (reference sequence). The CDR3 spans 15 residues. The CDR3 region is CASSIESRLNTEAFF. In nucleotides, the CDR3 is TGTGCCAGTAGTATAGAATCAAGATTGAACACTGAAGCTTTCTTT.

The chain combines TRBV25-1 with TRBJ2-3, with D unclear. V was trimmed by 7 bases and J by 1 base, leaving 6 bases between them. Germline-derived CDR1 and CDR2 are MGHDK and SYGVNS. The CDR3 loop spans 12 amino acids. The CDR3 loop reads CASNGGTDTQYF. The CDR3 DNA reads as TGTGCCAGCAACGGCGGCACAGATACGCAGTATTTT. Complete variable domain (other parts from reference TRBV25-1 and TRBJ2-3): EADIYQTPRYLVIGTGKKITLECSQTMGHDKMYWYQQDPGMELHLIHYSYGVNSTEKGDLSSESTVSRIRTEHFPLTLESARPSHTSQYLCASNGGTDTQYFGPGTRLTVL.

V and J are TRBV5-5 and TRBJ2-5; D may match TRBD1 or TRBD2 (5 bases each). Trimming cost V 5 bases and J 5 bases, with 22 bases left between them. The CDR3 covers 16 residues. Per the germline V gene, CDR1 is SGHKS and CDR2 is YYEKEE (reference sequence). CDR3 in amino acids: CASSSGLTITGETQYF. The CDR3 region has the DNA TGTGCCAGCAGTTCGGGGCTTACAATAACCGGGGAGACCCAGTACTTC.

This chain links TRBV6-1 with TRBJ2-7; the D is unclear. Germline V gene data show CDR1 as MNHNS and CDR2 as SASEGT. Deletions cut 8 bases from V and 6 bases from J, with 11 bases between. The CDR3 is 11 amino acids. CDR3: CASARTVEQYF. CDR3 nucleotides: TGTGCCAGCGCCCGGACGGTCGAGCAGTACTTC.

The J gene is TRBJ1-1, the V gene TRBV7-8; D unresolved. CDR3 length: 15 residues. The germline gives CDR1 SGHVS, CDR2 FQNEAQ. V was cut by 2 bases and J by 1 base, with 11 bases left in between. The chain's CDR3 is CASSLSGYENTEAFF. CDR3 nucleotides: TGTGCCAGCAGCTTAAGTGGATATGAGAACACTGAAGCTTTCTTT.

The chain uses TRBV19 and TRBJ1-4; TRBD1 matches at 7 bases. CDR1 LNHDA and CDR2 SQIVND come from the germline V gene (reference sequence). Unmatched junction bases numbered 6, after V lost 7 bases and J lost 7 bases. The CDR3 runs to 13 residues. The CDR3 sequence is CASNRGLGEKLFF. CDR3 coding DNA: TGTGCCAGTAACAGGGGTCTTGGTGAAAAACTGTTTTTT. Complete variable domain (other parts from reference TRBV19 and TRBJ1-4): DGGITQSPKYLFRKEGQNVTLSCEQNLNHDAMYWYRQDPGQGLRLIYYSQIVNDFQKGDIAEGYSVSREKKESFPLTVTSAQKNPTAFYLCASNRGLGEKLFFGSGTQLSVL.

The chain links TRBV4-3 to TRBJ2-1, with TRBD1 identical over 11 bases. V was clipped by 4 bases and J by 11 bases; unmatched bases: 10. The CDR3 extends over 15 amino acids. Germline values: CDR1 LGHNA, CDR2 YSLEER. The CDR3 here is CASSRNLGQGAKQFF. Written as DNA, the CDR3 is TGCGCCAGCAGCCGGAACCTAGGACAGGGGGCAAAGCAGTTCTTC.

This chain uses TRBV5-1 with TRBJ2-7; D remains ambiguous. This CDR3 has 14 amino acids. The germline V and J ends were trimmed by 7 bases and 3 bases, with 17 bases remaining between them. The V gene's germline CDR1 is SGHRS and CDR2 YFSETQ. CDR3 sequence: CASARQSLNYEQYF. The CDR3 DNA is TGCGCCAGCGCCCGGCAGTCGCTGAACTACGAGCAGTACTTC.

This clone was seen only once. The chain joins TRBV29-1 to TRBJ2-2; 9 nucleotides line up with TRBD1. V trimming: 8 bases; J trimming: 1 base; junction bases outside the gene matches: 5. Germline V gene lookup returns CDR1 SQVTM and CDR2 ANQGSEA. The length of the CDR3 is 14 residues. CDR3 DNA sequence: TGCAGCAGCAGACAGGGGGTGAACACCGGGGAGCTGTTTTTT. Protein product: CSSRQGVNTGELFF.

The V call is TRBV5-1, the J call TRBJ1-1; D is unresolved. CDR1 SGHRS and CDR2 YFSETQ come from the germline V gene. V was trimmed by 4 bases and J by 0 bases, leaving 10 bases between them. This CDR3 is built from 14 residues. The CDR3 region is CASSPGTLNTEAFF. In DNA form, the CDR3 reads TGCGCCAGCAGCCCGGGCACTTTGAACACTGAAGCTTTCTTT.

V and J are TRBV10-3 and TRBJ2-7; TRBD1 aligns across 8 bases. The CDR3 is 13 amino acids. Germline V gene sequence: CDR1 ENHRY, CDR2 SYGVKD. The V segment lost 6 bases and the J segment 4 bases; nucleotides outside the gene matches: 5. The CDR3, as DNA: TGTGCCATCAGACCGGGACAGGATTACGAGCAGTACTTC. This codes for CAIRPGQDYEQYF.

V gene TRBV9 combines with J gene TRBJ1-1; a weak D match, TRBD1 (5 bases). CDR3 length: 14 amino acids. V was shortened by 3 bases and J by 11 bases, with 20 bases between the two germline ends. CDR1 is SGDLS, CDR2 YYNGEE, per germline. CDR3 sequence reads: CASSELTGAHPAFF. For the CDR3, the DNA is TGTGCCAGCAGCGAACTTACAGGTGCCCATCCCGCTTTCTTT.

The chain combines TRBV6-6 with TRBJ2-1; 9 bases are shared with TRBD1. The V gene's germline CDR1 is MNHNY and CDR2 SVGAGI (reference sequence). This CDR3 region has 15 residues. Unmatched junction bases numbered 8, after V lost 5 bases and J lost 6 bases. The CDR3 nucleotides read TGTGCCAGCAGTCCCGGGACAGGGAGAGGCAATGAGCAGTTCTTC. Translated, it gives CASSPGTGRGNEQFF.

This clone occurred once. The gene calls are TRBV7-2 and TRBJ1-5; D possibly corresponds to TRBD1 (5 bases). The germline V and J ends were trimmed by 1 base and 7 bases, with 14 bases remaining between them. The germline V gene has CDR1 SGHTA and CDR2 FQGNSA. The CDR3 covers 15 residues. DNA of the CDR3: TGTGCCAGCAGCTTAGATGGCGGGGGTCGACAGCCCCAGCATTTT. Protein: CASSLDGGGRQPQHF. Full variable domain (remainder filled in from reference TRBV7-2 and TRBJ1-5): GAGVSQSPSNKVTEKGKDVELRCDPISGHTALYWYRQSLGQGLEFLIYFQGNSAPDKSGLPSDRFSAERTGGSVSTLTIQRTQQEDSAVYLCASSLDGGGRQPQHFGDGTRLSIL.

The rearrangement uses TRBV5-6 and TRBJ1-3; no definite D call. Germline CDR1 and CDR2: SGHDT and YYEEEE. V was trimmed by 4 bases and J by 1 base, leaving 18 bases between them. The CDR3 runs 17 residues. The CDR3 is CASSRGPSLGSGNTIYF. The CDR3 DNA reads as TGTGCCAGCAGCAGAGGGCCCAGCCTCGGGTCTGGAAACACCATATATTTT.

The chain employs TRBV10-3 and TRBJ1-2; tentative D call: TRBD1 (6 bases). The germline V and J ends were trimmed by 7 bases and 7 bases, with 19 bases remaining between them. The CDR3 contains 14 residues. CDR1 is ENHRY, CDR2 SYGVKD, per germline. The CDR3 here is CAITTNDRSGGYTF. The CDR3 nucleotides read TGTGCCATCACTACAAACGACAGGTCCGGTGGCTACACCTTC.

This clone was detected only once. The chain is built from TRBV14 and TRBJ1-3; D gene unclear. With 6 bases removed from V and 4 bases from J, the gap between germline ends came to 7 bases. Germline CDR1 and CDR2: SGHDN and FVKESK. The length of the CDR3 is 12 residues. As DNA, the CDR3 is TGTGCCAGCAGAGGCGGCGGAAACACCATATATTTT. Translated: CASRGGGNTIYF.

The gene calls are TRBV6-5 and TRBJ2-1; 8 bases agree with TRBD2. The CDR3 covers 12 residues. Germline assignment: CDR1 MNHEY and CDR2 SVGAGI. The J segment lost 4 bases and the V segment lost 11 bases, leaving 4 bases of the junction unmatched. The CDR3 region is CAAGGIYNEQFF. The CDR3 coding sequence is TGTGCCGCGGGGGGTATATACAATGAGCAGTTCTTC.

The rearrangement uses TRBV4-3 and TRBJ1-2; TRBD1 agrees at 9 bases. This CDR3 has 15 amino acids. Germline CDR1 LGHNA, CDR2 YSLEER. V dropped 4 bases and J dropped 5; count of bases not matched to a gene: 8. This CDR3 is CASSRGQGLGYGYTF. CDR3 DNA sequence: TGCGCCAGCAGCCGCGGACAGGGGCTGGGGTATGGCTACACCTTC.

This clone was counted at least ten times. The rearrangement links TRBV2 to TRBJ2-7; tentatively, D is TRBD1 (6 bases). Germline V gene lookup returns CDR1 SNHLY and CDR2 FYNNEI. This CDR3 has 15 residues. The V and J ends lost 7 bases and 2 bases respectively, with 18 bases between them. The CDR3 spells CASTERPGATYEQYF. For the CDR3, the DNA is TGTGCCAGCACCGAGCGGCCAGGGGCCACCTACGAGCAGTACTTC.

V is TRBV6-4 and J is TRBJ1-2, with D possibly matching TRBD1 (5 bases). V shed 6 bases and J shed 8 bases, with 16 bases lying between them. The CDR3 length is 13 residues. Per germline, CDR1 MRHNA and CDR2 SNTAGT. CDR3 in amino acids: CASRSSGVGGYTF. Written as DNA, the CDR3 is TGTGCCAGCAGAAGCTCGGGGGTCGGAGGCTACACCTTC.